This section outlines one TCR beta chain sequence together with its context. Antigen specificity is unknown. Germline lookup yields CDR1 LNHNV and CDR2 YYDKDF (reference sequence). Trimming removed 0 bases from V and 1 base from J, with 12 bases in between. This CDR3 contains 16 residues. These data are taken from a study of vaccination and CD4 T cells after COVID-19. Study as a whole: Every participant had a vaccine, which was either BNT162b2 or mRNA-1273, given in two doses. Study-level points and caveats: In convalescent patients, 304 of 307 vaccine-specific clones were mono-reactive for SARS-CoV-2 spike.

The treatment: approximately nine-day PBMC culture with coronavirus spike peptide pools or control peptides (ViraFEST assay). About 1.8 million PBMCs went into each well for culture with 9.5 to 10 IU/ml IL-2 and about 9.9 ug/ml peptide pools. Cultured CD4+ T-cell DNA underwent Oncomine TCR Beta short-read sequencing. In this case, cultured CD4+ T cells provided the extracted genomic DNA. TCRdb re-called the PCR reads through MiXCR, storing one row per CDR3 protein. Of more than 20,000 distinct CDR3 sequences listed, 60% to 75% are singletons. Sequenced: CD4+ T cells from blood, cultured in vitro. The chain joins TRBV15 to TRBJ2-5; D possibly matches TRBD1 or TRBD2 (5 bases each). This receptor was obtained from a human donor who had recovered from COVID-19. The CDR3 region is CATSRDPWGTQETQYF. In nucleotides, the CDR3 is TGTGCCACCAGCAGAGACCCATGGGGGACCCAAGAGACCCAGTACTTC.